These 14 T cell receptor beta chains were all obtained from the same sample, sequenced in a study of T-cell memory formation after mild COVID-19. TCRdb passed the 5' RACE reads through MiXCR, listing each CDR3 protein once. Of 100,000 or so distinct CDR3 sequences in the sample, approximately 12% were seen once. The specimen sequenced was PBMCs or a T cell subset sorted from them (not recorded which). The receptors stem from a man between 18 and 35 years old who had mild COVID-19 (a few samples of this study predate the infection). Cell type and time point are not known.

This clonotype was picked up many times. V gene TRBV5-1 combines with J gene TRBJ2-7, with 7 bases matching TRBD1. CDR3 size: 14 residues. CDR1 is SGHRS and CDR2 is YFSETQ in the germline V gene. The V segment lost 1 base and the J segment 2 bases; nucleotides outside the gene matches: 3. CDR3 protein: CASSLMTGPYEQYV. DNA for the CDR3: TGCGCCAGCAGCTTGATGACAGGGCCCTACGAGCAGTACGTC.

The chain has TRBV29-1 and TRBJ1-2, with D maybe TRBD1 (5 bases). This CDR3 is 14 amino acids long. Looked up from germline, CDR1 is SQVTM and CDR2 is ANQGSEA. Trimming stripped 3 bases from V and 6 bases from J, with 17 bases between. Written as DNA, the CDR3 is TGCAGCGTTGATGGGGGACGGCCAATTGATGGCTACACCTTC. This gives the protein CSVDGGRPIDGYTF. Full variable domain (missing parts from reference TRBV29-1 and TRBJ1-2): SAVISQKPSRDICQRGTSLTIQCQVDSQVTMMFWYRQQPGQSLTLIATANQGSEATYESGFVIDKFPISRPNLTFSTLTVSNMSPEDSSIYLCSVDGGRPIDGYTFGSGTRLTVV.

This clonotype was recorded a few times. V and J are TRBV28 and TRBJ2-7, with TRBD1 identical over 8 bases. The CDR3 runs 15 residues. CDR1 and CDR2 (germline): MDHEN, SYDVKM. With V trimmed by 6 bases and J by 2 bases, 9 bases remained unmatched. The CDR3 spells CASRRGQVGTYEQYV. The CDR3 nucleotides read TGTGCCAGCAGGCGGGGACAGGTGGGGACCTACGAGCAGTACGTC.

The V call is TRBV4-1, the J call TRBJ1-6; a possible D gene is TRBD1 (5 bases). From germline, CDR1 is MGHRA and CDR2 YSYEKL. The CDR3 is made up of 13 amino acids. Trimming removed 8 bases at V and 10 bases at J, with 15 bases between. CDR3 residues: CASGDAVRSPLHF. In nucleotides, the CDR3 is TGCGCCAGCGGGGACGCTGTTAGGTCACCCCTCCACTTT.

This chain links TRBV12-3 or TRBV12-4 with TRBJ2-1, with 7 nucleotides matching TRBD2. The CDR3 sequence is 15 residues long. V dropped 6 bases and J dropped 5; count of bases not matched to a gene: 10. The DNA for the CDR3 is TGTGCCAGCAGGGTGACTAGCATCATGGACAATGAGCAGTTCTTC. Amino acid sequence: CASRVTSIMDNEQFF.

This chain uses TRBV30 with TRBJ2-7; D unclear. Trimming took off 4 bases at V and 2 bases at J, with 15 bases between the two ends. In germline, CDR1 is GTSNPN, CDR2 SVGIG (reference sequence). The CDR3 loop spans 14 amino acids. The CDR3 nucleotides read TGTGCCTGGACCACCATCGGGCGGCCCTACGAGCAGTACTTC. It is translated as CAWTTIGRPYEQYF.

This clonotype was detected a few times. The chain combines TRBV3-2 with TRBJ1-6. TRBV3-2 counts as a pseudogene. CDR3 size: 18 residues. CDR3: CASSQDLGALRLNSPLHF. The DNA of the CDR3 is TGTGCCAGCAGCCAAGATCTTGGGGCTTTGAGGTTGAATTCACCCCTCCACTTT.

The chain combines TRBV7-2 with TRBJ1-6; D may be TRBD1 (6 bases). Trimming took off 5 bases at V and 7 bases at J, with 12 bases between the two ends. This CDR3 comprises 14 residues. Germline CDR1 SGHTA, CDR2 FQGNSA. CDR3 nucleotide sequence: TGTGCCAGCAGCGACACAGGGAGGAATTCACCCCTCCACTTT. Protein sequence: CASSDTGRNSPLHF.

This clonotype has just a few counts. The chain employs TRBV19 and TRBJ1-5; D not certain. From germline, CDR1 is LNHDA and CDR2 SQIVND (reference sequence). V lost 7 bases, J lost 4 bases, and 17 bases lay in between. CDR3 length equals 15 residues. The CDR3 region has the DNA TGTGCCAGTAACCTCGGCAGGAGGTGGAATCAGCCCCAGCATTTT. It yields the protein CASNLGRRWNQPQHF.

This chain links TRBV6-1 with TRBJ2-5, with D maybe TRBD2 (6 bases). The CDR3 is made up of 13 amino acids. V lost 2 bases and J 3 bases, leaving 7 bases between the germline ends. Germline loops: CDR1 MNHNS, CDR2 SASEGT. This CDR3 is CASSEWGEETQYF. The CDR3 DNA reads as TGTGCCAGCAGTGAATGGGGGGAAGAGACCCAGTACTTC.

This clonotype has at least ten counts. The gene calls are TRBV20-1 and TRBJ2-7, with TRBD1 matching 8 bases. The V gene's germline CDR1 is DFQATT and CDR2 SNEGSKA (reference sequence). This CDR3 contains 16 residues. V gave up 1 base and J gave up 3 bases; unmatched junction bases: 11. CDR3 region: CSARARMTGENYEQYF. CDR3 nucleotide sequence: TGCAGTGCTAGAGCTCGAATGACAGGGGAAAACTACGAGCAGTACTTC.

This chain joins TRBV27 and TRBJ2-3; 7 nucleotides agree with TRBD2. The CDR3 has 13 amino acids. V lost 8 bases and J lost 2; bases outside the gene matches: 4. Germline V gives CDR1 MNHEY, CDR2 SMNVEV (reference sequence). CDR3 amino acids: CASQGLNTDTQYF. The DNA for the CDR3 is TGTGCCAGCCAGGGACTAAACACAGATACGCAGTATTTT.

The chain joins TRBV24-1 to TRBJ2-2; tentative D call: TRBD1 (5 bases). CDR3 length equals 12 residues. CDR1 KGHDR and CDR2 SFDVKD come from the germline V gene. V lost 6 bases and J lost 7, with 8 bases in between. CDR3 residues: CATSSGIGELFF. DNA of the CDR3: TGTGCCACCAGTTCAGGGATCGGGGAGCTGTTTTTT.

The sample holds a few counts of this clonotype. The J gene is TRBJ2-4, the V gene TRBV9; 7 bases are shared with TRBD1. CDR1 and CDR2 from the germline V gene are SGDLS and YYNGEE. The CDR3 loop spans 15 amino acids. Germline trimming cut 4 bases from V and 0 bases from J; bases unmatched to any gene: 4. In nucleotides, the CDR3 is TGTGCCAGCAGCCCCGGGACAGTAGCCAAAAACATTCAGTACTTC. Protein product: CASSPGTVAKNIQYF.